A selection of T cell receptor beta chains follows, all from one sample in a study of cytomegalovirus exposure and HLA in healthy donors. Profiling relied on immunoSEQ multiplex PCR, and the TCRdb table lists in-frame clones only, not all of them. The repertoire holds roughly 78,000 clones, with 60% to 70% as singletons. Input material: PBMCs. All receptors derive from a man aged 25-40 years in good health and CMV-seropositive. CDR3s include the opening cysteine and the closing phenylalanine or tryptophan. The D gene is left open where the match is weak. A clone size is listed for some rows: how often the clone was seen (once, few, many), or a class if it is expanded.

d_call j_call clone_size v_call cdr3_aa cdr3_nt
TRBD2 TRBJ2-3 . TRBV28 CAATSGRAKDTQYF TGTGCCGCAACTAGCGGGAGGGCCAAAGATACGCAGTATTTT
. TRBJ1-3 . TRBV18 CASSPGVRGNTIYF TGTGCCAGCTCACCAGGTGTGAGAGGAAACACCATATATTTT
. TRBJ2-3 once TRBV6-5 CASTRRQSTDTQYF TGTGCCAGCACCCGGAGGCAATCCACAGATACGCAGTATTTT
TRBD1 TRBJ1-4 . TRBV29-1 CSVGQGDEKLFF TGCAGCGTTGGCCAGGGGGATGAAAAACTGTTTTTT
TRBD2 TRBJ2-4 few TRBV7-9 CASSLDPGTSGYKNIQYF TGTGCCAGCAGCTTAGACCCTGGGACTAGCGGTTACAAAAACATTCAGTACTTC
TRBD2 TRBJ2-7 . TRBV5-6 CASSPAAGAYEQYF TGTGCCAGCAGCCCAGCAGCGGGGGCCTACGAGCAGTACTTC
TRBD2 TRBJ2-5 . TRBV10-3 CAIRAASGKYQETQYF TGTGCCATCAGAGCCGCTAGCGGCAAGTACCAAGAGACCCAGTACTTC
. TRBJ1-1 . TRBV7-9 CASSFTVSSEAFF TGTGCCAGCAGCTTTACTGTGTCGTCTGAAGCTTTCTTT
TRBD1 TRBJ2-7 . TRBV25-1 CASSDPWTGGGEQYF TGTGCCAGCAGTGATCCTTGGACAGGGGGCGGCGAGCAGTACTTC
. TRBJ2-3 few TRBV9 CASSSTGSSTDTQYF TGTGCCAGCAGCTCGACTGGGTCTAGCACAGATACGCAGTATTTT
. TRBJ1-4 . TRBV7-6 CASSPGASNEKLFF TGTGCCAGCAGCCCGGGAGCTTCTAATGAAAAACTGTTTTTT
. TRBJ2-3 few TRBV9 CASSAGSRKTDTQYF TGTGCCAGCAGTGCGGGGAGTCGTAAGACAGATACGCAGTATTTT
TRBD1 TRBJ1-2 . TRBV6-5 CASSRVGRGPHGYTF TGTGCCAGCAGTCGGGTTGGTAGGGGGCCTCATGGCTACACCTTC
. TRBJ2-3 . TRBV5-1 CASSFGGVSTDTQYF TGCGCCAGCAGCTTCGGCGGGGTTAGCACAGATACGCAGTATTTT
. TRBJ1-1 once TRBV5-1 CASSLVRDTEAFF TGCGCCAGCAGCCTCGTGCGGGACACTGAAGCTTTCTTT
. TRBJ2-7 . TRBV6-1 CASSESGYEQYF TGTGCCAGCAGTGAGAGCGGCTACGAGCAGTACTTC
. TRBJ2-3 few TRBV6-1 CASVAQKNTDTQYF TGTGCCAGTGTTGCACAGAAAAACACAGATACGCAGTATTTT
TRBD2 TRBJ2-1 . TRBV27 CASSRLGLAGYNEQFF TGTGCCAGCAGCCGATTGGGACTAGCGGGGTACAATGAGCAGTTCTTC
TRBD2 TRBJ2-3 . TRBV19 CASGISGRRDTQYF TGTGCCAGTGGGATTAGCGGGAGAAGAGATACGCAGTATTTT
. TRBJ2-1 . TRBV27 CASSFSSYNEQFF TGTGCCAGCAGTTTCAGCTCCTACAATGAGCAGTTCTTC
. TRBJ2-2 . TRBV7-3 CASSPGHENTGELFF TGTGCCAGCAGCCCGGGACACGAGAACACCGGGGAGCTGTTTTTT
. TRBJ2-7 once TRBV6-5 CASRDFSYEQYF TGTGCCAGCCGGGACTTTTCCTACGAGCAGTACTTC
. TRBJ1-3 . TRBV6-1 CASRGLYLNTIYF TGTGCCAGCAGGGGACTGTATCTCAACACCATATATTTT
TRBD1 TRBJ1-4 few TRBV6-1 CASSGGQSNEKLFF TGTGCCAGCAGTGGGGGACAGTCAAATGAAAAACTGTTTTTT
. TRBJ1-6 few TRBV2 CASRAGTPVTGSPLHF TGTGCCAGCAGAGCCGGGACACCCGTAACTGGGTCACCCCTCCACTTT
. TRBJ1-1 few TRBV6-6 CASSYAGKNTEAFF TGTGCCAGCAGTTACGCGGGCAAGAACACTGAAGCTTTCTTT
TRBD2 TRBJ2-1 . TRBV29-1 CSVIPGLAGGGDEQFF TGCAGCGTCATCCCCGGACTAGCGGGAGGAGGCGATGAGCAGTTCTTC
. TRBJ1-1 . TRBV20-1 CSADLRTEAFF TGCAGTGCCGATCTGAGAACTGAAGCTTTCTTT
. TRBJ1-1 . TRBV18 CASSPRVGEVTEAFF TGTGCCAGCTCACCACGGGTGGGTGAGGTGACTGAAGCTTTCTTT
. TRBJ2-2 . TRBV6-5 CASSFTGTGELFF TGTGCCAGCAGTTTCACAGGGACCGGGGAGCTGTTTTTT
TRBD1 TRBJ1-2 . TRBV11-2 CASSLDWDRLNYGYTF TGTGCCAGCAGCTTAGACTGGGACAGACTTAACTATGGCTACACCTTC
. TRBJ1-1 . TRBV21-1 CASSPPRGSNTEAFF TGTGCCAGCAGCCCCCCCAGGGGGTCGAACACTGAAGCTTTCTTT
. TRBJ1-1 . TRBV18 CASSPPGNTEAFF TGTGCCAGCTCACCGCCAGGGAACACTGAAGCTTTCTTT
. TRBJ2-7 . TRBV6-1 CASSGIAYEQYF TGTGCCAGCAGTGGGATAGCCTACGAGCAGTACTTC
. TRBJ2-7 . TRBV29-1 CSVEDRRGLGGEQYF TGCAGCGTTGAAGATCGGAGGGGATTGGGGGGCGAGCAGTACTTC
TRBD1 TRBJ2-2 . TRBV5-4 CASRPGQGIDTGELFF TGTGCCAGCAGGCCTGGACAGGGGATCGACACCGGGGAGCTGTTTTTT
TRBD1 TRBJ2-7 . TRBV2 CASSRQGRTYEQYF TGTGCCAGCAGCCGACAGGGTCGAACATACGAGCAGTACTTC
. TRBJ1-3 . TRBV5-4 CASKALSGNTIYF TGTGCCAGCAAAGCTCTCTCTGGAAACACCATATATTTT
. TRBJ1-1 . TRBV28 CASSLLRGGNTEAFF TGTGCCAGCAGTTTATTGCGGGGAGGGAACACTGAAGCTTTCTTT
TRBD1 TRBJ1-6 . TRBV6-5 CASNRDREKSPLHF TGTGCCAGCAACCGGGACAGAGAAAAGTCACCCCTCCACTTT
TRBD1 TRBJ2-1 few TRBV19 CASTTPRGPHNEQFF TGTGCCAGTACCACCCCGAGGGGGCCCCACAATGAGCAGTTCTTC
TRBD2 TRBJ2-1 once TRBV11-3 CASSFGGLASYNEQFF TGTGCCAGCAGCTTTGGCGGACTAGCGTCTTACAATGAGCAGTTCTTC
. TRBJ1-4 . TRBV28 CASSVAGLYEKLFF TGTGCCAGCAGTGTCGCGGGTCTTTATGAAAAACTGTTTTTT
. TRBJ2-5 . TRBV6-6 CASSYVLAAETQYF TGTGCCAGCAGTTACGTACTAGCTGCCGAGACCCAGTACTTC
. TRBJ1-1 . TRBV4-1 CASSPIQGASNTEAFF TGCGCCAGCAGCCCGATACAGGGAGCTTCGAACACTGAAGCTTTCTTT
. TRBJ1-4 few TRBV18 CASSPKLRTADEKLFF TGTGCCAGCTCCCCCAAGTTAAGGACAGCAGATGAAAAACTGTTTTTT
. TRBJ2-1 . TRBV7-3 CASSPRTGSYNEQFF TGTGCCAGCAGCCCTAGGACGGGATCCTACAATGAGCAGTTCTTC